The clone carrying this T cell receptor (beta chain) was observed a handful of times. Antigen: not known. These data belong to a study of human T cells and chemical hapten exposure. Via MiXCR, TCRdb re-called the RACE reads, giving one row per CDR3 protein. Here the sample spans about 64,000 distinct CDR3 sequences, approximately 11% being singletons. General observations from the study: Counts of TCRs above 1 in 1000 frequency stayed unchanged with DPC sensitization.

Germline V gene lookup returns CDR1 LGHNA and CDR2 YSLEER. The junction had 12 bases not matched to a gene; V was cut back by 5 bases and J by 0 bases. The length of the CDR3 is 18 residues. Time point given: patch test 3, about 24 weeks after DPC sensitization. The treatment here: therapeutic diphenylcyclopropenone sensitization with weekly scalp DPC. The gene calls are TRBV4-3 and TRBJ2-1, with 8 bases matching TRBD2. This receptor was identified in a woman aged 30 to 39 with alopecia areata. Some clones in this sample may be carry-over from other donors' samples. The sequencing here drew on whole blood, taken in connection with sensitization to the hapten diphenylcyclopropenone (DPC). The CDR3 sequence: CASSKGPAGASSYNEQFF. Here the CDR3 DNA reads TGCGCCAGCAGCAAAGGACCAGCGGGGGCTAGCTCCTACAATGAGCAGTTCTTC.